The 7 T cell receptor beta chains below were found in one sample sequenced in a study of blood T cell repertoires in COVID-19. This table comes from immunoSEQ multiplex PCR, and its TCRdb copy is limited to in-frame clones, with some not included. The sample holds some 250,000 clones; roughly 85% are singletons and the top ten take over 1.5%. Source material: PBMCs or T cells enriched from blood (not recorded which). Receptor source: a woman in her fifties or sixties who had recovered from COVID-19.

The V and J genes are TRBV7-6 and TRBJ2-5; D unclear. CDR3 length: 13 residues. Germline-derived CDR1 and CDR2 are SGHVS and FNYEAQ. V was trimmed by 5 bases and J by 5 bases, leaving 12 bases between them. Here the CDR3 reads CASSVGPRETQYF. In DNA, the CDR3 is TGTGCCAGCAGCGTCGGCCCGCGGGAGACCCAGTACTTC. Supplemented by reference TRBV7-6 and TRBJ2-5, the full variable domain reads GAGVSQSPRYKVTKRGQDVALRCDPISGHVSLYWYRQALGQGPEFLTYFNYEAQQDKSGLPNDRFSAERPEGSISTLTIQRTEQRDSAMYRCASSVGPRETQYFGPGTRLLVL.

This clone was seen a handful of times. The gene calls are TRBV28 and TRBJ2-7, with 11 positions matching TRBD2. From germline, CDR1 is MDHEN and CDR2 SYDVKM. J gave up 0 bases and V 4 bases, and 11 bases lay outside the gene matches. CDR3 size: 18 residues. The CDR3 spells CASSSYPTTSGSSYEQYF. For the CDR3, the DNA is TGTGCCAGCAGTTCTTACCCAACTACTAGCGGGAGCTCCTACGAGCAGTACTTC.

The chain employs TRBV6-6 and TRBJ1-2; 7 bases agree with TRBD1. Germline V CDR1 and CDR2: MNHNY, SVGAGI (reference sequence). Trimming at V came to 7 bases and at J to 0 bases, leaving 11 bases not matched to a gene. The CDR3 runs to 16 residues. For the CDR3, the DNA is TGTGCCAGCACACCGCCCCGACAGGGAGCTAACTATGGCTACACCTTC. The encoded protein is CASTPPRQGANYGYTF.

V usage is TRBV5-1 and J usage is TRBJ2-1; 11 nucleotides agree with TRBD2. CDR1 is SGHRS and CDR2 is YFSETQ in the germline V gene. After removal of 1 base from V and 5 bases from J, the junction contained 5 bases not matched to a gene. This CDR3 has 16 residues. The CDR3 DNA follows: TGCGCCAGCAGCTTGCACCCGGGACTAGCGGACAATGAGCAGTTCTTC. Translating it yields CASSLHPGLADNEQFF.

J is TRBJ2-5 and V is TRBV15; 7 bases fit TRBD1. Germline CDR1 is LNHNV and CDR2 is YYDKDF (reference sequence). The CDR3 consists of 16 residues. J was trimmed by 5 bases and V by 2 bases; bases with no gene match: 11. In DNA, the CDR3 is TGTGCCACCAGCAGACCGGGAAGGGGGCGGCGGGAGACCCAGTACTTC. Amino acid sequence: CATSRPGRGRRETQYF.

The J gene is TRBJ2-3, the V gene TRBV2; 9 positions match TRBD2. CDR1 is SNHLY and CDR2 is FYNNEI in the germline V gene. The CDR3 runs 17 residues. Trimming at V came to 7 bases and at J to 4 bases, leaving 15 bases not matched to a gene. CDR3 sequence reads: CASIPMAGGPNADTQYF. The CDR3 DNA reads as TGTGCCAGCATTCCTATGGCGGGAGGGCCCAACGCAGATACGCAGTATTTT.

V usage is TRBV6-5 and J usage is TRBJ1-5; D remains unclear. Trimming pared 5 bases from V and 1 base from J, leaving 12 bases between. Germline V lookup: CDR1 MNHEY, CDR2 SVGAGI. This CDR3 contains 15 residues. This CDR3 reads CASSRPPTSNQPQHF. The CDR3 DNA follows: TGTGCCAGCAGTCGCCCGCCGACAAGCAATCAGCCCCAGCATTTT.